This T cell receptor beta chain comes out of a study of cytomegalovirus exposure and HLA in healthy donors. In germline, CDR1 is SNHLY, CDR2 FYNNEI. The junction had 18 bases not matched to a gene; V was cut back by 6 bases and J by 8 bases. This CDR3 region has 16 residues. 13 Jbeta primers and 60 Vbeta primers were used for the PCR. Profiling relied on immunoSEQ multiplex PCR, and the TCRdb table lists in-frame clones only, not all of them. The profile shows fewer than 200,000 clones, 80% of them singletons. The V and J genes are TRBV2 and TRBJ1-1, with TRBD1 matching 7 bases. Sequences were obtained from PBMCs. The TCR was taken from a man between 18 and 29 years old in good health and CMV-seropositive. The CDR3 loop is CASSLRTGSPSTEAFF. The CDR3 region has the DNA TGTGCCAGCAGCCTAAGGACAGGCTCGCCTTCTACCGAAGCTTTCTTT. The full variable domain, completed using reference TRBV2 and TRBJ1-1, is EPEVTQTPSHQVTQMGQEVILRCVPISNHLYFYWYRQILGQKVEFLVSFYNNEISEKSEIFDDQFSVERPDGSNFTLKIRSTKLEDSAMYFCASSLRTGSPSTEAFFGQGTRLTVV.